Each of the 5 T cell receptor beta chains below was sequenced from the same sample in a study of blood T cell repertoires in COVID-19 (dated by TCRdb to 2020 to 2021). Libraries were built with the immunoSEQ multiplex PCR assay. Imported from immuneACCESS, the table was reduced by TCRdb to in-frame sequences with V and J called. These copies leave out some clones; in studies compared against another copy, an unresolved V gene accounts for under half, and the cause of the remainder is not known. Within this sample are around 220,000 clones, with about nine tenths of them counted one time only. The ten largest clones represent roughly 4.5% of the sample. Sequences were obtained from peripheral blood. The receptors originated from a man aged 45 to 65 with acute or convalescent COVID-19.

This chain links TRBV7-3 with TRBJ2-3, with 11 bases aligning to TRBD2. There are 16 residues in the CDR3. Germline CDR1 and CDR2: SGHTA and FQGTGA. V gave up 2 bases and J gave up 2 bases; unmatched junction bases: 3. This CDR3 is CASSLLAGGYTDTQYF. Here the CDR3 DNA reads TGTGCCAGCAGCTTACTAGCGGGGGGATACACAGATACGCAGTATTTT.

This sequence joins TRBV6-6 and TRBJ1-5; TRBD1 is a possible D gene (6 bases). There are 13 residues in the CDR3. Trimming pared 10 bases from V and 2 bases from J, leaving 12 bases between. Germline V gene data show CDR1 as MNHNY and CDR2 as SVGAGI (reference sequence). The CDR3 nucleotides read TGTGCCATCAACAGGGCTGGCAATCAGCCCCAGCATTTT. It codes for CAINRAGNQPQHF.

The chain carries TRBV3-1 (or the pseudogene TRBV3-2) and TRBJ2-1; maybe TRBD2 (7 bases). The V end was cut by 3 bases, the J end by 2 bases, with 17 bases between. The CDR3 runs to 17 residues. Germline CDR1 LGHDT, CDR2 YNNKEL (reference sequence). CDR3 protein: CASSHQRGGSTYNEQFF. CDR3 DNA sequence: TGTGCCAGCAGCCATCAACGCGGGGGCTCGACCTACAATGAGCAGTTCTTC.

This sequence joins TRBV7-8 and TRBJ2-3; TRBD2 is a possible D gene (6 bases). CDR3 length: 16 amino acids. The germline V and J ends were trimmed by 3 bases and 2 bases, with 15 bases remaining between them. CDR1 is SGHVS, CDR2 FQNEAQ, per germline. CDR3 bases: TGTGCCAGCAGCTTTGGGGGACTGAGATACACAGATACGCAGTATTTT. It yields the protein CASSFGGLRYTDTQYF.

This clone came up once. The chain recombines TRBV9 with TRBJ1-2, with D unclear. V shed 4 bases and J shed 0 bases, with 16 bases lying between them. This CDR3 region has 16 residues. Germline V gene data show CDR1 as SGDLS and CDR2 as YYNGEE. CDR3 sequence: CASSSQSGIANYGYTF. The CDR3 region has the DNA TGTGCCAGCAGCTCCCAGAGCGGTATAGCTAACTATGGCTACACCTTC.